The 11 T cell receptor beta chains presented below share a single source sample, sequenced in a study of blood T cells in healthy people across ages. The second PCR ran 7 to 11 cycles with a sample-barcoded 5' primer and J-beta primers. TCRdb re-called the 5' RACE reads with MiXCR, one entry per CDR3 protein. The sample includes about 290,000 distinct CDR3 sequences, roughly 29% of them seen just once. Input material: blood. All receptors come from a woman aged 70 to 79 in good health.

Turning to this clonotype: Germline is not matched at one junction end, which may reflect a read error. The V and J genes are TRBV3-1 and TRBJ2-2, with D possibly being TRBD1 or TRBD2 (5 bases each). Looked up from germline, CDR1 is LGHDT and CDR2 is YNNKEL (reference sequence). The CDR3 sequence is 16 residues long. In nucleotides, the CDR3 is TGTGCCAGCAGCCAGGCGTGGATTAGCCGTGACGGGGCGCTGTTTTTT. This encodes CASSQAWISRDGALFF.

This clonotype was seen only a few times. V gene TRBV5-5 combines with J gene TRBJ2-5; 7 bases align to TRBD1. This CDR3 is 13 amino acids long. In germline, CDR1 is SGHKS, CDR2 YYEKEE (reference sequence). J gave up 3 bases and V 3 bases, and 2 bases lay outside the gene matches. The CDR3 spells CASSWGTEETQYF. CDR3 nucleotide sequence: TGTGCCAGCAGCTGGGGGACAGAAGAGACCCAGTACTTC.

V is TRBV5-1 and J is TRBJ2-3; D not resolved. Germline-derived CDR1 and CDR2 are SGHRS and YFSETQ. V was trimmed by 0 bases and J by 4 bases, leaving 12 bases between them. This CDR3 has 15 residues. The CDR3: CASSLERRIPDTQYF. The CDR3, as DNA: TGCGCCAGCAGCTTGGAACGTCGGATCCCAGATACGCAGTATTTT.

This chain joins TRBV27 and TRBJ2-1; D is possibly TRBD1 or TRBD2 (5 bases each). The last part of the DNA fits TRBJ2-7 better; the J call may be wrong. The CDR3 covers 16 residues. CDR1 and CDR2 from the germline V gene are MNHEY and SMNVEV (reference sequence). CDR3 nucleotides: TGTGCCAGCAGTTTATCGTGGGGGTCGGTCCTTAACGAGCAGTACTTC. Translated: CASSLSWGSVLNEQYF.

The sample holds a few counts of this clonotype. This rearrangement joins TRBV11-3 to TRBJ2-1; no clear D. The length of the CDR3 is 13 residues. Germline loops: CDR1 SGHNT, CDR2 YENEEA. V was clipped by 3 bases and J by 5 bases, with 8 bases between them. In DNA form, the CDR3 reads TGTGCCAGCAGCTTCCCAGACAACAATGAGCAGTTCTTC. Translating it yields CASSFPDNNEQFF.

This clonotype came up a few times. The chain recombines TRBV28 with TRBJ2-7, with D perhaps matching TRBD1 (7 bases). The CDR3 covers 16 residues. V was shortened by 0 bases and J by 1 base, with 13 bases between the two germline ends. The germline gives CDR1 MDHEN, CDR2 SYDVKM. The DNA for the CDR3 is TGTGCCAGCAGTTTATGGTCCAGGGGGACTTCCTACGAGCAGTACTTC. It codes for CASSLWSRGTSYEQYF.

In this sample, this clonotype turned up a few times. The junction departs from the called germline gene at one end, perhaps through a read error. The rearrangement joins TRBV18 to TRBJ2-7; 7 bases line up with TRBD2. Germline loops: CDR1 KGHSH, CDR2 LQKENI. This CDR3 contains 12 residues. The CDR3 DNA sequence: TGTGCCAGCTCACCTGGGGGGAGCGGGATCTCCTTC. Its translation: CASSPGGSGISF.

The V gene is TRBV7-2, the J gene TRBJ1-4; D is possibly TRBD1 (5 bases). The CDR3 consists of 15 residues. CDR1 is SGHTA and CDR2 is FQGNSA in the germline V gene. Trimming cost V 3 bases and J 7 bases, with 15 bases left between them. This CDR3 is CASSFYGDVPEKLFF. The CDR3 DNA is TGTGCCAGCAGCTTTTACGGGGACGTTCCTGAAAAACTGTTTTTT.

The table lists this clonotype with many counts. The rearrangement links TRBV29-1 to TRBJ2-1, with 11 bases that match TRBD2. The CDR3 is 12 amino acids. V lost 7 bases, J lost 7 bases, and 3 bases stayed unmatched. Germline V lookup: CDR1 SQVTM, CDR2 ANQGSEA. The CDR3 reads CSAVAGGNEQFF. CDR3 nucleotide sequence: TGCAGCGCCGTAGCGGGAGGGAATGAGCAGTTCTTC.

This clonotype was counted only a few times. This sequence joins TRBV14 and TRBJ2-5; D tentatively fits TRBD1 or TRBD2 (5 bases each). CDR3 size: 15 residues. The germline V gene encodes CDR1 SGHDN and CDR2 FVKESK. V was clipped by 0 bases and J by 3 bases, with 11 bases between them. DNA for the CDR3: TGTGCCAGCAGCCAAGAGGGACGACAGAAAGAGACCCAGTACTTC. It encodes CASSQEGRQKETQYF.

As DNA, the CDR3 is TGTGCCAGCAGTACACCCACAGGGGCTCACGAGCAGTTCTTC. It specifies CASSTPTGAHEQFF. This chain connects TRBV28 to TRBJ2-5; 7 nucleotides align to TRBD1. The J call is in doubt because the DNA end fits TRBJ2-1 better. The V gene's germline CDR1 is MDHEN and CDR2 SYDVKM. The CDR3 has 14 amino acids.